This T cell receptor (beta chain) was sequenced for a study of T cell responses to AZD1222 COVID-19 vaccine (dated by TCRdb to about 2021). As for the study more broadly: A total of more than 230 trial participants underwent TCR sequencing, of whom under 220 had received two doses of AZD1222 and about 26 had received two doses of the MenACWY control vaccine. Trial participants were enrolled by age into subgroups of 18-55, 56-69 and 70-plus years, and around 150, 28 and 57 TCR-sequenced participants, respectively, were included in these subgroups. Findings and caveats that apply to the study as a whole: In the small 56-69-year group, the increase in depth fell short of significance, most likely because of low power. The vaccine-associated CD4 TCRs covered the entire spike protein, and the dominant responses fell in regions 160-218 and 743-854. Because no day 14 peak-response samples were available, the repertoires could be characterized only after the peak T cell response. Conclusions about previously exposed vaccinees are limited, since just five to seven AZD1222 recipients were seropositive for SARS-CoV-2 at baseline. After two AZD1222 doses, both the breadth and the depth of spike-specific TCRs were significantly higher than at day 0 and than in MenACWY recipients. Participants were mostly white British and included more females than males, and it was suggested by the authors that clonal diversity may have been underestimated. Nearly half of unique spike-specific TCRs reportedly recognized epitopes outside regions mutated in the B.1.351 and B.1.1.7 variants.

The CDR3 regions of human TCRbeta chains were analyzed by immunosequencing. On the study's bioinformatics: Repertoire TCRs were matched against a reference library of SARS-CoV-2-specific TCRs generated with the MIRA antigen-specificity platform. Breadth was defined as the fraction of unique TCRs that were SARS-CoV-2-associated, and depth was defined as the fraction of total T cells that were SARS-CoV-2-associated. Using the MIRA data, each spike-specific TCR was assigned both to the spike region to which the TCR was reactive and to a CD4 or CD8 class. Log10-transformed breadth and depth values were compared by one-way ANOVA with Sidak's multiple comparisons tests. TCRdb limited this immuneACCESS table to in-frame rearrangements with V and J called. A share of clones is missing; checked studies link under half to unresolved V genes, and the rest is unexplained. That table furnishes V, J and clone size, whereas the DNA furnished D and trimming. Here the sample has some 130,000 clones; roughly 93% occur a single time. The top ten clones comprise around 1% of the sample.

A note on this clone: The antigen it recognizes is unknown. No qualities accompany the bases; no much larger clone lies one base away.

V loses 5 bases at its end and J loses 5 bases; junction bases beyond the gene matches: 14. The germline V gene (reference sequence) yields MNHEY for CDR1 and SMNVEV for CDR2. CDR3 length: 16 amino acids, cysteine to phenylalanine. Of all the DNA, just the CDR3 is kept, 48 bases in frame from base 1. This sample's time point label indicates: about 28 days (+/-7) after the second vaccine dose. AZD1222 recipients with second doses at about 4 weeks or about 12 weeks were pooled, because spike-specific TCR depth and breadth did not differ between schedules. Vaccinee samples came from UK trials COV001 and COV002, including a single-blind randomized controlled phase 2/3 trial of AZD1222 (ChAdOx1 nCoV-19) in healthy adults. For TCRbeta chain sequencing, PBMC samples from trial participants were taken at day 0 and at day 28 after the second dose.

The chain joins TRBV27 to TRBJ1-1, and 7 junction bases match TRBD1. This TCR derives from an adult who received the AZD1222 COVID-19 vaccine. Sample: peripheral blood, taken 28 days after the second AZD1222 dose. CDR3 reads: CASSPTASGGLTEAFF. The DNA sequence is given as TGTGCCAGCAGTCCTACAGCCTCAGGGGGGCTGACTGAAGCTTTCTTT.